A single sample gave rise to the 30 T cell receptor beta chains below, sequenced in a study of early T cells in non-severe SARS-CoV-2 infection. TCRdb re-called the 5' RACE reads through MiXCR, storing one row per CDR3 protein. Of 100,000 to 120,000 distinct CDR3 sequences listed, around 13% are singletons. Sequencing was performed on whole blood, taken at baseline. The receptor set was obtained from an adult who was a healthcare worker with PCR-confirmed SARS-CoV-2 infection or an uninfected control (not recorded which).

This chain connects TRBV2 to TRBJ2-2; D not resolved. Per the germline V gene, CDR1 is SNHLY and CDR2 is FYNNEI. With 6 bases removed from V and 0 bases from J, the gap between germline ends came to 8 bases. This CDR3 has 14 residues. CDR3 sequence: CASRGNSNTGELFF. The DNA of the CDR3 is TGTGCCAGCAGAGGAAATTCGAACACCGGGGAGCTGTTTTTT. Full variable domain (rest looked up from reference TRBV2 and TRBJ2-2): EPEVTQTPSHQVTQMGQEVILRCVPISNHLYFYWYRQILGQKVEFLVSFYNNEISEKSEIFDDQFSVERPDGSNFTLKIRSTKLEDSAMYFCASRGNSNTGELFFGEGSRLTVL.

The genes are TRBV28 and TRBJ2-1, with a weak D call TRBD1 (6 bases). The CDR3 consists of 16 residues. Per the germline V gene, CDR1 is MDHEN and CDR2 is SYDVKM. V lost 5 bases and J 3 bases, leaving 17 bases between the germline ends. CDR3 in amino acids: CASSLFQGTDYNEQFF. In DNA, the CDR3 is TGTGCCAGCAGTCTCTTTCAGGGGACCGACTACAATGAGCAGTTCTTC.

This clonotype occurred a few times. This chain joins TRBV2 and TRBJ2-5; D is possibly TRBD1 (5 bases). Trimming took 2 bases from V and 1 from J, leaving 8 bases between them. From germline, CDR1 is SNHLY and CDR2 FYNNEI. The CDR3 sequence is 14 residues long. This CDR3 reads CASSENRLQETQYF. In nucleotides, the CDR3 is TGTGCCAGCAGTGAAAACAGGCTCCAAGAGACCCAGTACTTC.

This clonotype has only a few counts. V gene TRBV19 combines with J gene TRBJ1-1, with 8 bases matching TRBD1. Losses at the gene ends were 8 bases for V and 4 bases for J; bases not matched to a gene: 6. Looked up from germline, CDR1 is LNHDA and CDR2 is SQIVND (reference sequence). The CDR3 consists of 13 residues. The CDR3 spells CASGQGLATEAFF. The CDR3 DNA follows: TGTGCCAGTGGACAGGGATTGGCCACTGAAGCTTTCTTT.

In this sample, this clonotype turned up many times. J is TRBJ2-5 and V is TRBV7-9; possible D gene TRBD1, 5 bases. Germline loops: CDR1 SEHNR, CDR2 FQNEAQ (reference sequence). Trimming left V 5 bases short and J 6 bases short, with 19 bases between. CDR3 length equals 15 residues. CDR3 in amino acids: CASSKRQTDGQTQYF. The CDR3 DNA sequence: TGTGCCAGCAGCAAAAGACAGACCGACGGGCAGACCCAGTACTTC.

This clonotype has only a few counts. The chain recombines TRBV18 with TRBJ2-7; tentatively, D is TRBD1 (7 bases). Germline CDR1 and CDR2: KGHSH and LQKENI. The CDR3 has 16 amino acids. V was trimmed by 3 bases and J by 6 bases, leaving 21 bases between them. CDR3 DNA: TGTGCCAGCTCACCCTCCGACAGGGTCCGGGGGCGCGAGCAGTACTTC. This translates into CASSPSDRVRGREQYF.

The chain has TRBV28 and TRBJ2-7; 9 bases are a match to TRBD2. The trim removed 0 bases at V and 5 bases at J, leaving 5 bases unmatched. The CDR3 extends over 15 amino acids. CDR1 is MDHEN and CDR2 is SYDVKM in the germline V gene. The DNA for the CDR3 is TGTGCCAGCAGTTTATGGTCTAGCGGGACCGACGAGCAGTACTTC. It codes for CASSLWSSGTDEQYF.

This clonotype has at least ten counts. The chain employs TRBV4-2 and TRBJ2-5, with a weak D call TRBD2 (5 bases). The CDR3 covers 16 residues. CDR1 and CDR2 from the germline V gene are LGHNA and YNFKEQ. Trimming took off 4 bases at V and 5 bases at J, with 20 bases between the two ends. The CDR3 nucleotides read TGTGCCAGCAGCCCCCGAGGGCGCGGAGCCTCGGAGACCCAGTACTTC. Translated, it gives CASSPRGRGASETQYF.

This clonotype came up a few times. V usage is TRBV24-1 and J usage is TRBJ2-1; 13 bases are a match to TRBD2. The germline V gene encodes CDR1 KGHDR and CDR2 SFDVKD. The CDR3 is made up of 15 amino acids. Trimming took 4 bases from V and 8 from J; bases not matched to a gene: 4. CDR3 protein: CATSEGTSGEDEQFF. DNA of the CDR3: TGTGCCACCAGTGAAGGGACTAGCGGGGAAGATGAGCAGTTCTTC.

The genes are TRBV6-2 or TRBV6-3 and TRBJ1-1; 7 nucleotides align to TRBD1. This CDR3 region has 13 residues. Germline CDR1 reads MNHEY; CDR2 reads SVGEGT. V lost 2 bases to trimming and J lost 5 bases; unmatched junction nucleotides: 2. DNA of the CDR3: TGTGCCAGCAGTTACACCAGGGGGACTGAAGCTTTCTTT. Translation gives CASSYTRGTEAFF.

The CDR3 loop reads CAISESRSGAQETQYF. The CDR3 DNA is TGTGCCATCAGTGAGTCAAGGAGCGGGGCCCAAGAGACCCAGTACTTC. The rearrangement links TRBV10-3 to TRBJ2-5, with 7 nucleotides matching TRBD2. V trimming: 0 bases; J trimming: 1 base; junction bases outside the gene matches: 5. The CDR3 is made up of 16 amino acids. Per germline, CDR1 ENHRY and CDR2 SYGVKD.

There are a few counts of this clonotype. The chain couples TRBV5-1 to TRBJ2-7; no definite D call. V shed 0 bases and J shed 5 bases, with 6 bases lying between them. Germline V gene data show CDR1 as SGHRS and CDR2 as YFSETQ. CDR3 length: 12 amino acids. The CDR3 here is CASSLAQNEQYF. The CDR3 DNA follows: TGCGCCAGCAGCTTGGCACAGAACGAGCAGTACTTC.

The sample holds a few counts of this clonotype. The chain has TRBV5-6 and TRBJ2-1; 12 nucleotides agree with TRBD2. V gave up 0 bases and J gave up 2 bases; unmatched junction bases: 6. This CDR3 is built from 18 residues. Germline CDR1 and CDR2: SGHDT and YYEEEE. CDR3 sequence (DNA): TGTGCCAGCAGCTTGGCTAGCGGGGGGGCCCGCCCCTACAATGAGCAGTTCTTC. Its protein product is CASSLASGGARPYNEQFF.

In its sample, this clonotype was seen many times. The chain is built from TRBV6-1 and TRBJ2-7, with 12 bases identical to TRBD1. The germline V gene has CDR1 MNHNS and CDR2 SASEGT. This CDR3 is built from 23 residues. V dropped 3 bases and J dropped 3; count of bases not matched to a gene: 27. CDR3 sequence reads: CASSDPNRDRGQLRLATDYEQYF. The DNA of the CDR3 is TGTGCCAGCAGTGACCCAAACCGGGACAGGGGGCAGTTGCGGTTGGCTACTGACTACGAGCAGTACTTC.

This clonotype was recorded many times. This rearrangement joins TRBV18 to TRBJ1-6; the D is unclear. The CDR3 runs to 14 residues. Germline CDR1 KGHSH, CDR2 LQKENI. Trimming shortened V by 1 base and J by 8 bases, and 9 bases separated the two germline ends. CDR3 amino acids: CASSPRQADSPLHF. CDR3 bases: TGTGCCAGCTCACCACGGCAGGCGGATTCACCCCTCCACTTT.

This clonotype was detected a few times. The V gene is TRBV18, the J gene TRBJ2-5; TRBD2 agrees at 13 bases. Unmatched junction bases numbered 9, after V lost 5 bases and J lost 0 bases. The CDR3 has 18 residues. The germline gives CDR1 KGHSH, CDR2 LQKENI. DNA for the CDR3: TGTGCCAGCTCAAGGACTAGCGGGAGCTCGCGGTACCAAGAGACCCAGTACTTC. It translates to CASSRTSGSSRYQETQYF.

This clonotype was observed many times. V and J are TRBV28 and TRBJ1-1; tentative D call: TRBD1 (6 bases). This CDR3 contains 14 residues. Trimming shortened V by 4 bases and J by 0 bases, and 9 bases separated the two germline ends. Germline V gene data show CDR1 as MDHEN and CDR2 as SYDVKM. CDR3 amino acids: CASSSTGLNTEAFF. DNA of the CDR3: TGTGCCAGCAGTTCAACAGGGTTGAACACTGAAGCTTTCTTT.

This clonotype has a handful of counts. The chain couples TRBV27 to TRBJ1-1; D possibly corresponds to TRBD1 (5 bases). CDR1 MNHEY and CDR2 SMNVEV come from the germline V gene (reference sequence). The CDR3 consists of 15 residues. V was pared by 7 bases and J by 3 bases, with 18 bases between. The DNA for the CDR3 is TGTGCCAGCACCTCCTTCCGGGGGTTAGACACTGAAGCTTTCTTT. Translation: CASTSFRGLDTEAFF.

The chain recombines TRBV19 with TRBJ1-2; D not resolved. The CDR3 is 14 residues long. CDR1 and CDR2 (germline): LNHDA, SQIVND (reference sequence). The V end was cut by 10 bases, the J end by 8 bases, with 23 bases between. The CDR3 DNA reads as TGTGCCAACCATATAGGGCAACGCTTCTTCGGCTACACCTTC. Its translation is CANHIGQRFFGYTF. Combining the CDR3 with reference TRBV19 and TRBJ1-2 gives the whole variable domain DGGITQSPKYLFRKEGQNVTLSCEQNLNHDAMYWYRQDPGQGLRLIYYSQIVNDFQKGDIAEGYSVSREKKESFPLTVTSAQKNPTAFYLCANHIGQRFFGYTFGSGTRLTVV.

This chain joins TRBV12-3 or TRBV12-4 and TRBJ2-1; TRBD2 agrees at 7 bases. V dropped 5 bases and J dropped 3; count of bases not matched to a gene: 7. This CDR3 comprises 15 residues. The DNA for the CDR3 is TGTGCCAGCAGTCTTGAAGCGGGGTACTACAATGAGCAGTTCTTC. Its translation is CASSLEAGYYNEQFF.

The chain carries TRBV4-1 and TRBJ2-7, with D unclear. In germline, CDR1 is MGHRA, CDR2 YSYEKL. The CDR3 has 13 residues. V was shortened by 4 bases and J by 1 base, with 8 bases between the two germline ends. CDR3 DNA: TGCGCCAGCAGCCGGAGCCTATCCTACGAGCAGTACTTC. Encoded protein: CASSRSLSYEQYF.

This clonotype was counted at least ten times. This rearrangement joins TRBV29-1 to TRBJ2-1; D ambiguous. This CDR3 region has 11 residues. V was cut by 7 bases and J by 8 bases, with 12 bases left in between. Looked up from germline, CDR1 is SQVTM and CDR2 is ANQGSEA. CDR3 nucleotides: TGCAGCGCTTTTAGTGGGGATGAGCAGTTCTTC. It specifies CSAFSGDEQFF.

This clonotype was picked up a small number of times. The rearrangement links TRBV25-1 to TRBJ2-2; a weak D match, TRBD1 (6 bases). Germline V lookup: CDR1 MGHDK, CDR2 SYGVNS. This CDR3 spans 14 amino acids. The V end lost 4 bases, the J end lost 5 bases, and 11 bases lay between the germline ends. CDR3 region: CASSGYRETGELFF. The CDR3 nucleotides read TGTGCCAGCAGTGGGTACAGGGAAACCGGGGAGCTGTTTTTT.

V and J are TRBV15 and TRBJ2-7, with D perhaps matching TRBD1 (6 bases). With 0 bases removed from V and 4 bases from J, the gap between germline ends came to 16 bases. The CDR3 has 16 amino acids. CDR1 is LNHNV and CDR2 is YYDKDF in the germline V gene (reference sequence). Written as DNA, the CDR3 is TGTGCCACCAGCAGAGATTGGGGGACACTAGGATACGAGCAGTACTTC. This translates into CATSRDWGTLGYEQYF.

This clonotype showed up many times. The J gene is TRBJ2-7, the V gene TRBV7-9; D unresolved. Germline V lookup: CDR1 SEHNR, CDR2 FQNEAQ (reference sequence). There are 15 residues in the CDR3. The V end was cut by 5 bases, the J end by 0 bases, with 14 bases between. CDR3 region: CASSPKPPDSYEQYF. DNA of the CDR3: TGTGCCAGCAGCCCGAAGCCCCCTGACTCCTACGAGCAGTACTTC.

The V call is TRBV4-2, the J call TRBJ2-2, with 7 bases matching TRBD2. With V trimmed by 0 bases and J by 10 bases, 8 bases remained unmatched. Germline CDR1 reads LGHNA; CDR2 reads YNFKEQ. The CDR3 has 15 amino acids. CDR3 sequence: CASSQDQGLYSELFF. DNA of the CDR3: TGTGCCAGCAGCCAAGATCAGGGACTATACTCGGAGCTGTTTTTT.

At least ten counts were recorded for this clonotype. The chain's CDR3 is CASSSSAPTGELFF. In nucleotides, the CDR3 is TGCGCCAGCAGCTCCTCTGCCCCTACCGGGGAGCTGTTTTTT. J is TRBJ2-2 and V is TRBV5-1, with unresolved D. Trimming pared 3 bases from V and 5 bases from J, leaving 11 bases between. Germline V lookup: CDR1 SGHRS, CDR2 YFSETQ. The CDR3 totals 14 residues.

The V gene is TRBV11-2, the J gene TRBJ1-3, with D uncertain. Germline assignment: CDR1 SGHAT and CDR2 FQNNGV. This CDR3 comprises 15 residues. V was pared by 2 bases and J by 2 bases, with 10 bases between. The CDR3 is CASSLLIGTGNTIYF. The CDR3 DNA is TGTGCCAGCAGCTTATTGATTGGGACTGGAAACACCATATATTTT.

This clonotype occurred many times. The chain is built from TRBV5-1 and TRBJ2-5; 7 bases are shared with TRBD2. Germline CDR1 is SGHRS and CDR2 is YFSETQ. Germline trimming cut 3 bases from V and 0 bases from J; bases unmatched to any gene: 2. There are 14 residues in the CDR3. CDR3 nucleotide sequence: TGCGCCAGCAGCTCCAGCGGGAACCAAGAGACCCAGTACTTC. Translating it yields CASSSSGNQETQYF.

This clonotype was counted at least ten times. The chain is built from TRBV29-1 and TRBJ2-7, with D possibly called TRBD1 or TRBD2 (6 bases each). Germline V lookup: CDR1 SQVTM, CDR2 ANQGSEA. The CDR3 runs 13 residues. V was trimmed by 1 base and J by 7 bases, leaving 14 bases between them. CDR3 in DNA: TGCAGCGTTGAAGGAGGGGGAGGTTCGGAGCAGTACTTC. It encodes CSVEGGGGSEQYF.